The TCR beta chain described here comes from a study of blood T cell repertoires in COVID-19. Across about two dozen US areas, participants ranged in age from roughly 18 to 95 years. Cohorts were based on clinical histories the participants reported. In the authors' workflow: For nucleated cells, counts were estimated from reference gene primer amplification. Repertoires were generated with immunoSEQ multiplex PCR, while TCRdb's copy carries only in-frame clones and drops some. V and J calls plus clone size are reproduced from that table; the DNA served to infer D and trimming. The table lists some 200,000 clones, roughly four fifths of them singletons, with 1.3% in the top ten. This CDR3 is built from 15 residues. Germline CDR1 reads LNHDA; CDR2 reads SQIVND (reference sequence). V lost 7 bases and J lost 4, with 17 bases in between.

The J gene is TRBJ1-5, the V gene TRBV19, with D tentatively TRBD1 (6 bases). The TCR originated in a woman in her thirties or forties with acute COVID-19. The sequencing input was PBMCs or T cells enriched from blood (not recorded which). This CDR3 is CASTEWGGENQPQHF. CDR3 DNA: TGTGCCAGTACCGAATGGGGGGGCGAGAATCAGCCCCAGCATTTT.